The entry that follows covers one T cell receptor beta chain sequence. A much larger clone differs by one base, so this may be a read error. The entry originates in a study of molecular identifiers for immune sequencing clone quantification. One entry per CDR3 protein results from TCRdb running MiXCR on the PCR reads. Counted here are about 510,000 distinct CDR3 sequences, about a fifth occurring once; the ten biggest clones make up around 0.86%. Sorting captured naive CD8 T cells as CD8+CD4-CCR7+CD45RA+. Looked up from germline, CDR1 is SGHDN and CDR2 is FVKESK. The CDR3 consists of 13 residues. This clonotype was sampled from a human donor in good health. Some libraries in this study had Jurkat cell RNA spiked in. Sequencing was done on a sample of naive CD8+ T cells from blood, with Jurkat cell RNA spiked in. Subset defined: FACS-sorted CD8+CD4-CCR7+CD45RA+ naive T cells. The V call is TRBV14, the J call TRBJ2-7; D could derive from TRBD1 or TRBD2 (6 bases each). In DNA form, the CDR3 reads TGTGCCAGCAGCCAAGGGGGGCGGGACGAGCAGCACTTC. Residues: CASSQGGRDEQHF. Using reference TRBV14 and TRBJ2-7 for the parts outside the CDR3, the full variable domain is EAGVTQFPSHSVIEKGQTVTLRCDPISGHDNLYWYRRVMGKEIKFLLHFVKESKQDESGMPNNRFLAERTGGTYSTLKVQPAELEDSGVYFCASSQGGRDEQHFGPGTRLTVT.